This T cell receptor beta chain was identified in a study of identical twins. In this sample, this clonotype turned up a few times. As yet, its antigen is unknown. cDNA molecules carried unique molecular identifiers, and template switching added a universal primer site. In TCRdb, the 5' RACE reads were re-called with MiXCR into one record per CDR3 protein. The sample contains 350,000 to 400,000 distinct CDR3 sequences, approximately 9.1% of which appear only once. The study, taken as a whole, reports: For monozygotic twins, models underestimated out-of-frame TCR alpha sharing. There was an excess of low generation probability in the out-of-frame alpha sequences that twins shared.

There were only healthy Caucasians among the donors. V lost 6 bases and J lost 0, with 8 bases in between. Germline loops: CDR1 ENHRY, CDR2 SYGVKD. This CDR3 region has 13 residues. Source material: naive T cells sorted from blood. This sequence was found in a woman aged 45-65 years in good health. The chain uses TRBV10-3 and TRBJ1-1; no firm D call. The CDR3 DNA follows: TGTGCCATCAGGAAAGACGTGAACACTGAAGCTTTCTTT. Its translation is CAIRKDVNTEAFF.